This TCR beta chain was found in a study of blood T cell repertoires in COVID-19. Sequenced by immunoSEQ multiplex PCR; TCRdb stores in-frame clones only, minus some. Altogether 120,000 or so clones are present, about 88% being singletons, with the ten largest covering approximately 4.6%. CDR3 size: 14 residues. V was cut by 3 bases and J by 5 bases, with 14 bases left in between. CDR1 is SGHTA, CDR2 FQGTGA, per germline. The sequence came from a man aged 60 to 75 with COVID-19, enrolled during active disease. The chain couples TRBV7-3 to TRBJ2-7, with D possibly TRBD2 on 5 matching bases. Sequenced material: peripheral blood. CDR3 DNA: TGTGCCAGCAGCTTGGACTTCATCAAACACGAGCAGTACTTC. Its protein is CASSLDFIKHEQYF.